One sample yielded the 30 T cell receptor beta chains listed below, sequenced in a study of graft-versus-host responses after intestinal transplantation. Clones were sequenced by immunoSEQ multiplex PCR, and TCRdb holds only the in-frame ones, with some missing. This repertoire shows more than 45,000 clones, around 91% found once; its top ten account for about 2.9%. Sample: PBMCs, taken about 4 months after intestinal transplantation. The receptors come from a human patient who received an intestinal transplant, so some T cells may come from the graft donor.

This chain connects TRBV15 to TRBJ2-4; the match to TRBD1 covers 10 bases. V shed 9 bases and J 6 bases; nucleotides not matched to a gene: 5. The CDR3 is made up of 13 amino acids. CDR1 and CDR2 from the germline V gene are LNHNV and YYDKDF (reference sequence). Here the CDR3 reads CATETGGANIQYF. The CDR3 coding sequence is TGTGCCACAGAGACAGGGGGCGCAAACATTCAGTACTTC.

This CDR3 reads CATFTGGRADTQYF. CDR3 in DNA: TGTGCCACCTTTACAGGGGGCAGGGCAGATACGCAGTATTTT. The rearrangement joins TRBV28 to TRBJ2-3, with 9 bases aligning to TRBD1. The trim removed 10 bases at V and 4 bases at J, leaving 9 bases unmatched. This CDR3 is 14 amino acids long. The germline V gene encodes CDR1 MDHEN and CDR2 SYDVKM. The variable domain in full, with the rest retrieved from reference TRBV28 and TRBJ2-3, is DVKVTQSSRYLVKRTGEKVFLECVQDMDHENMFWYRQDPGLGLRLIYFSYDVKMKEKGDIPEGYSVSREKKERFSLILESASTNQTSMYLCATFTGGRADTQYFGPGTRLTVL.

This chain connects TRBV29-1 to TRBJ2-7; no clear D gene. Germline values: CDR1 SQVTM, CDR2 ANQGSEA. CDR3 length: 13 residues. Trimming pared 0 bases from V and 3 bases from J, leaving 9 bases between. CDR3 loop: CSVEDSGGYEQYF. CDR3 bases: TGCAGCGTTGAAGATTCGGGCGGCTACGAGCAGTACTTC.

The chain has TRBV7-9 and TRBJ1-1, with 7 nucleotides matching TRBD1. There are 12 residues in the CDR3. V shed 7 bases and J 5 bases; nucleotides not matched to a gene: 4. The germline gives CDR1 SEHNR, CDR2 FQNEAQ (reference sequence). The CDR3 region has the DNA TGTGCCAGCACCGACAGGGAAACTGAAGCTTTCTTT. It encodes CASTDRETEAFF. The variable domain in full, with the rest retrieved from reference TRBV7-9 and TRBJ1-1, is DTGVSQNPRHKITKRGQNVTFRCDPISEHNRLYWYRQTLGQGPEFLTYFQNEAQLEKSRLLSDRFSAERPKGSFSTLEIQRTEQGDSAMYLCASTDRETEAFFGQGTRLTVV.

The chain has TRBV19 and TRBJ1-5, with 7 nucleotides matching TRBD1. The CDR3 loop spans 15 amino acids. V lost 6 bases, J lost 0 bases, and 5 bases stayed unmatched. The V gene's germline CDR1 is LNHDA and CDR2 SQIVND (reference sequence). The CDR3 is CASRATGNSNQPQHF. In nucleotides, the CDR3 is TGTGCCAGTAGGGCGACAGGGAATAGCAATCAGCCCCAGCATTTT.

V and J are TRBV19 and TRBJ2-7, with TRBD2 matching over 9 bases. The CDR3 extends over 17 amino acids. With V trimmed by 3 bases and J by 2 bases, 11 bases remained unmatched. Germline CDR1 and CDR2: LNHDA and SQIVND (reference sequence). The CDR3 loop reads CASSMGRTSGHAYEQYF. The CDR3 DNA reads as TGTGCCAGTAGTATGGGACGAACTAGCGGGCACGCCTACGAGCAGTACTTC.

The chain links TRBV7-8 to TRBJ1-2; a weak D match, TRBD1 (5 bases). V was shortened by 5 bases and J by 0 bases, with 13 bases between the two germline ends. The germline gives CDR1 SGHVS, CDR2 FQNEAQ. CDR3 length equals 15 residues. In nucleotides, the CDR3 is TGTGCCAGCAGCCCGACAGTCGGTACTAACTATGGCTACACCTTC. Amino acids: CASSPTVGTNYGYTF.

This clone was recorded only once. Written as DNA, the CDR3 is TGTGCCAGCAGCTTAGTCGGGGGGCTCGGTTCACCCCTCCACTTT. Protein sequence: CASSLVGGLGSPLHF. The chain uses TRBV7-9 and TRBJ1-6; a possible D gene is TRBD1 (6 bases). Germline CDR1 and CDR2: SEHNR and FQNEAQ (reference sequence). Trimming pared 1 base from V and 9 bases from J, leaving 13 bases between. The CDR3 totals 15 residues. Looking up the rest from reference TRBV7-9 and TRBJ1-6 gives the full variable domain: DTGVSQNPRHKITKRGQNVTFRCDPISEHNRLYWYRQTLGQGPEFLTYFQNEAQLEKSRLLSDRFSAERPKGSFSTLEIQRTEQGDSAMYLCASSLVGGLGSPLHFGNGTRLTVT.

This clone appeared a single time. The chain couples TRBV7-6 to TRBJ2-2, with D possibly TRBD2 on 6 matching bases. Germline CDR1 reads SGHVS; CDR2 reads FNYEAQ. The germline V and J ends were trimmed by 4 bases and 6 bases, with 18 bases remaining between them. The CDR3 loop spans 16 amino acids. The CDR3 DNA is TGTGCCAGCAGCTCCCGACGGGACTCAAGGGCCGGGGAGCTGTTTTTT. It encodes CASSSRRDSRAGELFF.

V and J are TRBV2 and TRBJ1-5; D not resolved. This CDR3 region has 15 residues. V was pared by 4 bases and J by 2 bases, with 12 bases between. Germline V gene lookup returns CDR1 SNHLY and CDR2 FYNNEI. CDR3: CASSVRGGRNQPQHF. CDR3 nucleotides: TGTGCCAGCAGTGTGCGGGGAGGACGCAATCAGCCCCAGCATTTT.

The gene calls are TRBV7-9 and TRBJ1-5; D unclear. Trimming left V 6 bases short and J 2 bases short, with 8 bases between. The germline CDR1 and CDR2 sequences are SEHNR and FQNEAQ (reference sequence). The CDR3 is made up of 13 amino acids. CDR3: CASSNGGNQPQHF. DNA for the CDR3: TGTGCCAGCAGTAATGGGGGCAATCAGCCCCAGCATTTT.

Comment on this clone: Germline is not matched at one junction end, which may reflect a read error. The chain combines TRBV28 with TRBJ2-7, with 9 nucleotides matching TRBD2. CDR3 length: 12 residues. Germline V gene lookup returns CDR1 MDHEN and CDR2 SYDVKM. The CDR3 DNA reads as TGTGCCAGCAGTTTCCAGCGGACTAGCGTTTCCTTC. This codes for CASSFQRTSVSF.

The chain combines TRBV29-1 with TRBJ1-2; 7 nucleotides agree with TRBD1. The CDR3 extends over 12 amino acids. From germline, CDR1 is SQVTM and CDR2 ANQGSEA. Trimming removed 7 bases from V and 6 bases from J; junction bases left unmatched: 8. CDR3 loop: CSAPTGSHGYTF. In DNA, the CDR3 is TGCAGCGCCCCGACAGGGTCCCATGGCTACACCTTC. The variable domain in full, with the rest retrieved from reference TRBV29-1 and TRBJ1-2, is SAVISQKPSRDICQRGTSLTIQCQVDSQVTMMFWYRQQPGQSLTLIATANQGSEATYESGFVIDKFPISRPNLTFSTLTVSNMSPEDSSIYLCSAPTGSHGYTFGSGTRLTVV.

The rearrangement uses TRBV10-3 and TRBJ2-7; 7 positions agree with TRBD1. The CDR3 extends over 12 amino acids. After removal of 8 bases from V and 0 bases from J, the junction contained 1 base not matched to a gene. The V gene's germline CDR1 is ENHRY and CDR2 SYGVKD. In DNA, the CDR3 is TGTGCCATCGGGACAGTCTCCTACGAGCAGTACTTC. It yields the protein CAIGTVSYEQYF.

As regards this clone: One end of the junction does not line up with germline, which may come from a read error. The chain couples TRBV15 to TRBJ1-2; D gene ambiguous. This CDR3 has 16 amino acids. In germline, CDR1 is LNHNV, CDR2 YYDKDF (reference sequence). CDR3 nucleotides: TGTGCCACCAGAAGAGTAGGCGGAGCAAAAAACTATGGCTACACCTTC. Translation: CATRRVGGAKNYGYTF.

CDR3 amino acids: CASSVTQIRDRAFYGYTF. The CDR3 DNA sequence: TGTGCCAGCAGCGTAACCCAGATCCGGGACAGGGCTTTCTATGGCTACACCTTC. The chain employs TRBV7-8 and TRBJ1-2; 9 bases are a match to TRBD1. After removal of 5 bases from V and 4 bases from J, the junction contained 17 bases not matched to a gene. The germline V gene encodes CDR1 SGHVS and CDR2 FQNEAQ. The CDR3 is made up of 18 amino acids. The full variable domain, its missing parts supplied by reference TRBV7-8 and TRBJ1-2, is GAGVSQSPRYKVAKRGQDVALRCDPISGHVSLFWYQQALGQGPEFLTYFQNEAQLDKSGLPSDRFFAERPEGSVSTLKIQRTQQEDSAVYLCASSVTQIRDRAFYGYTFGSGTRLTVV.

This chain links TRBV5-6 with TRBJ2-7; D is possibly TRBD2 (6 bases). V lost 0 bases and J lost 11, with 12 bases in between. The CDR3 loop spans 12 amino acids. Looked up from germline, CDR1 is SGHDT and CDR2 is YYEEEE. Here the CDR3 reads CASSLGWEEEYF. CDR3 nucleotides: TGTGCCAGCAGCTTGGGTTGGGAGGAGGAGTACTTC.

This chain connects TRBV5-5 to TRBJ2-3; D is uncertain. Germline V CDR1 and CDR2: SGHKS, YYEKEE (reference sequence). This CDR3 comprises 14 residues. Between the trimmed V and J ends, which lost 2 bases and 3 bases, there was a span of 10 bases. The CDR3 is CASSFWAETDTQYF. As DNA, the CDR3 is TGTGCCAGCAGCTTTTGGGCAGAGACAGATACGCAGTATTTT.

This CDR3 reads CASSYRTGAGEQYF. The CDR3 region has the DNA TGTGCCAGCAGCTACCGGACAGGGGCAGGGGAGCAGTACTTC. The chain recombines TRBV11-3 with TRBJ2-7, with 9 bases identical to TRBD1. V shed 4 bases, J shed 7 bases, and the junction held 8 bases outside the gene matches. The CDR3 has 14 amino acids. The germline CDR1 and CDR2 sequences are SGHNT and YENEEA.

J is TRBJ2-7 and V is TRBV6-5; no clear D gene. Per germline, CDR1 MNHEY and CDR2 SVGAGI. This CDR3 is 14 amino acids long. V was pared by 2 bases and J by 2 bases, with 10 bases between. CDR3 sequence: CASSYLPMTYEQYF. In nucleotides, the CDR3 is TGTGCCAGCAGTTACCTACCCATGACCTACGAGCAGTACTTC.

This chain uses TRBV7-9 with TRBJ2-1, with D perhaps TRBD2 (5 bases). V dropped 7 bases and J dropped 7 bases, with 11 bases sitting between them. Germline CDR1 is SEHNR and CDR2 is FQNEAQ (reference sequence). CDR3 length equals 12 residues. CDR3 residues: CASKTAGNEQFF. In nucleotides, the CDR3 is TGTGCCAGCAAGACCGCGGGTAATGAGCAGTTCTTC.

The rearrangement joins TRBV30 to TRBJ1-2; D is uncertain. The CDR3 runs 14 residues. Trimming shortened V by 3 bases and J by 4 bases, and 15 bases separated the two germline ends. CDR1 is GTSNPN and CDR2 is SVGIG in the germline V gene (reference sequence). CDR3 bases: TGTGCCTGGAGCACCCCCCGGGCAGCCTATGGCTACACCTTC. Translated: CAWSTPRAAYGYTF.

This chain connects TRBV19 to TRBJ2-3; 7 bases line up with TRBD1. Germline CDR1 reads LNHDA; CDR2 reads SQIVND (reference sequence). The CDR3 spans 15 residues. With 5 bases clipped from V and 0 bases from J, the junction kept 5 bases outside the gene matches. The CDR3 coding sequence is TGTGCCAGTAGTTCGGGACAGCCGAGCACAGATACGCAGTATTTT. Amino acid sequence: CASSSGQPSTDTQYF.

V gene TRBV7-6 combines with J gene TRBJ1-1, with no clear D. Germline V gene lookup returns CDR1 SGHVS and CDR2 FNYEAQ. The CDR3 runs to 15 residues. The V end lost 5 bases, the J end lost 1 base, and 14 bases lay between the germline ends. This CDR3 is CASSAVRVTNTEAFF. CDR3 nucleotide sequence: TGTGCCAGCAGCGCAGTGAGGGTGACGAACACTGAAGCTTTCTTT. Drawing the rest from reference TRBV7-6 and TRBJ1-1, the complete variable domain is GAGVSQSPRYKVTKRGQDVALRCDPISGHVSLYWYRQALGQGPEFLTYFNYEAQQDKSGLPNDRFSAERPEGSISTLTIQRTEQRDSAMYRCASSAVRVTNTEAFFGQGTRLTVV.

A few counts support this clone. V gene TRBV19 combines with J gene TRBJ2-4, with 7 positions matching TRBD1. The V and J ends lost 8 bases and 9 bases, in that order; junction bases with no gene match: 10. Germline V lookup: CDR1 LNHDA, CDR2 SQIVND (reference sequence). The CDR3 has 13 amino acids. CDR3 nucleotide sequence: TGTGCCAGTGCTCCCGGAACAGGGGCCATTCAGTACTTC. It translates to CASAPGTGAIQYF. The whole variable domain, remainder taken from reference TRBV19 and TRBJ2-4, is DGGITQSPKYLFRKEGQNVTLSCEQNLNHDAMYWYRQDPGQGLRLIYYSQIVNDFQKGDIAEGYSVSREKKESFPLTVTSAQKNPTAFYLCASAPGTGAIQYFGAGTRLSVL.

The chain is built from TRBV11-2 and TRBJ2-2, with D perhaps TRBD1 (7 bases). V was pared by 1 base and J by 6 bases, with 9 bases between. Germline V gene sequence: CDR1 SGHAT, CDR2 FQNNGV. The CDR3 has 14 amino acids. The CDR3 reads CASSLGRGAGELFF. The CDR3 DNA sequence: TGTGCCAGCAGCTTAGGCAGGGGGGCCGGGGAGCTGTTTTTT.

The chain combines TRBV7-2 with TRBJ2-1; D gene uncertain. The CDR3 consists of 12 residues. The germline CDR1 and CDR2 sequences are SGHTA and FQGNSA. Trimming removed 2 bases from V and 8 bases from J, with 7 bases in between. The DNA for the CDR3 is TGTGCCAGCAGCTTACAGATGGATGAGCAGTTCTTC. Protein product: CASSLQMDEQFF.

This clone appeared once. The chain couples TRBV7-9 to TRBJ2-3, with 8 bases identical to TRBD2. V shed 4 bases, J shed 1 base, and the junction held 10 bases outside the gene matches. Germline V lookup: CDR1 SEHNR, CDR2 FQNEAQ (reference sequence). The CDR3 has 17 residues. CDR3 sequence reads: CASSSRISGVGTDTQYF. In nucleotides, the CDR3 is TGTGCCAGCAGCTCACGTATTAGCGGGGTGGGCACAGATACGCAGTATTTT.

Only one count was recorded for this clone. This chain joins TRBV19 and TRBJ2-1; 8 bases map to TRBD2. The V gene end was trimmed by 5 bases and the J gene end by 4 bases; junction bases not matched to a gene: 10. Germline values: CDR1 LNHDA, CDR2 SQIVND (reference sequence). CDR3 length equals 16 residues. The CDR3 DNA follows: TGTGCCAGTAGTGGGACTAGAGGAGGTACATACAATGAGCAGTTCTTC. It specifies CASSGTRGGTYNEQFF. The variable domain in full, with the rest retrieved from reference TRBV19 and TRBJ2-1, is DGGITQSPKYLFRKEGQNVTLSCEQNLNHDAMYWYRQDPGQGLRLIYYSQIVNDFQKGDIAEGYSVSREKKESFPLTVTSAQKNPTAFYLCASSGTRGGTYNEQFFGPGTRLTVL.

CDR3 loop: CASSPAKRGASYEQYF. The CDR3 coding sequence is TGTGCCAGCAGCCCGGCTAAGCGGGGGGCCTCCTACGAGCAGTACTTC. V and J are TRBV9 and TRBJ2-7, with 9 bases identical to TRBD2. V trimming: 4 bases; J trimming: 0 bases; junction bases outside the gene matches: 8. This CDR3 region has 16 residues. Per the germline V gene, CDR1 is SGDLS and CDR2 is YYNGEE.